Given below is one T cell receptor (beta chain) in context. The source of the sample is a study of shared clonotypes between healthy human individuals. Trimming stripped 0 bases from V and 0 bases from J, with 8 bases between. The germline V gene encodes CDR1 SGHVS and CDR2 FQNEAQ. This CDR3 spans 16 amino acids. Only in-frame clones appear in the TCRdb table, and some are missing; sequencing was by immunoSEQ multiplex PCR. The sample consists of about 1,500,000 clones, around 95% of them appearing once. The V and J genes are TRBV7-8 and TRBJ1-4; D gene unclear. Specimen: naive CD4+ T cells sorted from blood. Subset of the sample: CD45RA+ positively selected. This clonotype was sampled from a man aged 30 to 45 in good health. The CDR3 spells CASSLAYSATNEKLFF. As DNA, the CDR3 is TGTGCCAGCAGCTTAGCCTACAGCGCAACTAATGAAAAACTGTTTTTT.